A single sample gave rise to the 22 T cell receptor beta chains below, sequenced in a study of T cells in Graves' hyperthyroidism and ophthalmopathy. From RNA transcripts, TCR beta CDR3 regions were amplified. During a first-round RT-PCR of the TCR CDR3, the HTBI primer set was used. TCRdb reanalysed the multiplex PCR reads using MiXCR and keeps one entry per CDR3 protein. The sample shows around 300,000 distinct CDR3 sequences, roughly 14% of them seen only once. The specimen was blood. The receptor set was obtained from a woman younger than 45 with Graves' hyperthyroidism.

This clonotype was detected many times. This rearrangement joins TRBV2 to TRBJ2-2, with 7 bases that match TRBD2. From germline, CDR1 is SNHLY and CDR2 FYNNEI. The CDR3 runs 17 residues. V lost 4 bases to trimming and J lost 6 bases; unmatched junction nucleotides: 14. CDR3 bases: TGTGCCAGCAGTGCGCAAGGGAGGGGTGTTTTCCCCGGGGAGCTGTTTTTT. This sequence encodes CASSAQGRGVFPGELFF.

This clonotype was counted a few times. V gene TRBV19 combines with J gene TRBJ1-3, with TRBD1 matching over 7 bases. Germline assignment: CDR1 LNHDA and CDR2 SQIVND (reference sequence). The CDR3 is 17 residues long. The J segment lost 0 bases and the V segment lost 3 bases, leaving 8 bases of the junction unmatched. CDR3 region: CASSIPGTAYSGNTIYF. The DNA for the CDR3 is TGTGCCAGTAGTATTCCCGGGACAGCCTACTCTGGAAACACCATATATTTT. The full variable domain, completed using reference TRBV19 and TRBJ1-3, is DGGITQSPKYLFRKEGQNVTLSCEQNLNHDAMYWYRQDPGQGLRLIYYSQIVNDFQKGDIAEGYSVSREKKESFPLTVTSAQKNPTAFYLCASSIPGTAYSGNTIYFGEGSWLTVV.

This chain links TRBV6-1 with TRBJ2-7, with D maybe TRBD1 (6 bases). The germline V and J ends were trimmed by 7 bases and 0 bases, with 19 bases remaining between them. Germline V gives CDR1 MNHNS, CDR2 SASEGT. The length of the CDR3 is 16 residues. The CDR3 reads CASNGRDRRASYEQYF. The CDR3 DNA reads TGTGCCAGCAACGGGCGCGACAGGAGAGCCTCCTACGAGCAGTACTTC.

This clonotype was seen just once. The rearrangement joins TRBV11-2 to TRBJ2-7; perhaps TRBD1 as D (5 bases). The CDR3 consists of 15 residues. Germline V CDR1 and CDR2: SGHAT, FQNNGV. V lost 5 bases and J lost 2, with 16 bases in between. The CDR3 nucleotides read TGTGCCAGCAGCCTACGGGCTTGGGGCACCTACGAGCAGTACTTC. Translation: CASSLRAWGTYEQYF.

This clonotype was seen ten or more times. V usage is TRBV12-3 or TRBV12-4 and J usage is TRBJ1-5; possible D gene TRBD1, 6 bases. The CDR3 spans 16 residues. V was cut by 3 bases and J by 1 base, with 13 bases left in between. CDR3 sequence (DNA): TGTGCCAGCAGTTTCCAGTTGGGACAAAGCAATCAGCCCCAGCATTTT. Amino acid sequence: CASSFQLGQSNQPQHF.

This clonotype was counted many times. This chain uses TRBV10-3 with TRBJ2-5; the D gene is possibly TRBD2 (6 bases). V lost 7 bases to trimming and J lost 5 bases, with 17 bases between them. The germline CDR1 and CDR2 sequences are ENHRY and SYGVKD. CDR3 size: 14 residues. The CDR3 loop is CAINSAGTGETQYF. CDR3 in DNA: TGTGCCATCAACTCGGCGGGGACCGGGGAGACCCAGTACTTC.

This clonotype was counted only a few times. The rearrangement links TRBV6-1 to TRBJ1-1, with D perhaps TRBD1 (6 bases). The V end lost 11 bases, the J end lost 4 bases, and 17 bases lay between the germline ends. Per the germline V gene, CDR1 is MNHNS and CDR2 is SASEGT. This CDR3 spans 13 amino acids. The CDR3 DNA follows: TGTGCCGGGGCCGACGGGGGGGCCACTGAAGCTTTCTTT. This encodes CAGADGGATEAFF.

This clonotype was counted at least ten times. The rearrangement links TRBV11-3 to TRBJ2-1; a possible D gene is TRBD2 (6 bases). V lost 5 bases to trimming and J lost 7 bases, with 24 bases between them. Germline V gene lookup returns CDR1 SGHNT and CDR2 YENEEA. CDR3 length equals 17 residues. The CDR3 DNA reads TGTGCCAGCAGCCCAAGTAGGGGCGCGGGAACGATGAATGAGCAGTTCTTC. It specifies CASSPSRGAGTMNEQFF.

At least ten counts were recorded for this clonotype. The chain combines TRBV2 with TRBJ1-1; TRBD1 is a possible D gene (6 bases). The CDR3 runs 14 residues. V gave up 8 bases and J gave up 5 bases, with 18 bases separating them. Germline CDR1 is SNHLY and CDR2 is FYNNEI. The CDR3 reads CASWTAEVATEAFF. For the CDR3, the DNA is TGTGCCAGCTGGACAGCTGAAGTTGCGACTGAAGCTTTCTTT.

This clonotype was counted a few times. The chain combines TRBV3-1 with TRBJ1-4; D unresolved. CDR1 LGHDT and CDR2 YNNKEL come from the germline V gene (reference sequence). V was shortened by 4 bases and J by 8 bases, with 14 bases between the two germline ends. The CDR3 has 14 amino acids. CDR3 region: CASSPGSTNEKLFF. CDR3 DNA: TGTGCCAGCAGCCCCGGGAGTACGAACGAAAAACTGTTTTTT.

This rearrangement joins TRBV13 to TRBJ2-7; the D is unclear. The CDR3 loop spans 14 amino acids. Germline CDR1 PRHDT, CDR2 FYEKMQ (reference sequence). Trimming left V 0 bases short and J 3 bases short, with 9 bases between. CDR3: CASSLGQLNYEQYF. The CDR3 bases are TGTGCCAGCAGCTTAGGACAGCTAAACTACGAGCAGTACTTC. Filled out from reference TRBV13 and TRBJ2-7, the complete variable domain reads AAGVIQSPRHLIKEKRETATLKCYPIPRHDTVYWYQQGPGQDPQFLISFYEKMQSDKGSIPDRFSAQQFSDYHSELNMSSLELGDSALYFCASSLGQLNYEQYFGPGTRLTVT.

V and J are TRBV7-2 and TRBJ2-5; 8 bases map to TRBD1. Germline V CDR1 and CDR2: SGHTA, FQGNSA. J was trimmed by 4 bases and V by 3 bases; bases with no gene match: 10. This CDR3 spans 16 amino acids. CDR3 protein: CASSFQGTGRGETQYF. The CDR3 DNA reads as TGTGCCAGCAGCTTCCAGGGGACAGGACGTGGAGAGACCCAGTACTTC.

V gene TRBV11-2 combines with J gene TRBJ2-2, with D perhaps matching TRBD2 (5 bases). V lost 1 base and J lost 5, with 14 bases in between. This CDR3 is 16 amino acids long. Germline CDR1 is SGHAT and CDR2 is FQNNGV. The CDR3 DNA sequence: TGTGCCAGCAGCTTAGGGTCTAGCCGATCGACCGGGGAGCTGTTTTTT. Protein: CASSLGSSRSTGELFF.

This clonotype was detected ten times or more. The CDR3 spells CASSRGQAEKLFF. CDR3 coding DNA: TGTGCCAGCAGTCGTGGACAGGCTGAAAAACTGTTTTTT. This chain connects TRBV7-9 to TRBJ1-4; TRBD1 agrees at 7 bases. V lost 6 bases, J lost 7 bases, and 5 bases stayed unmatched. CDR3 length equals 13 residues. Germline V gene sequence: CDR1 SEHNR, CDR2 FQNEAQ (reference sequence).

The chain joins TRBV30 to TRBJ2-2; D is perhaps TRBD1 (6 bases). Trimming removed 0 bases at V and 9 bases at J, with 14 bases between. CDR3 length: 14 amino acids. CDR1 is GTSNPN and CDR2 is SVGIG in the germline V gene (reference sequence). The DNA for the CDR3 is TGTGCCTGGAGTGTGGAAAACAGGGCCAGGGAGCTGTTTTTT. This translates into CAWSVENRARELFF.

This chain connects TRBV5-4 to TRBJ1-2, with TRBD1 identical over 7 bases. The J segment lost 2 bases and the V segment lost 8 bases, leaving 9 bases of the junction unmatched. The CDR3 is 14 amino acids. Germline loops: CDR1 SGHNT, CDR2 YYREEE (reference sequence). The CDR3 nucleotides are TGTGCCAGTGCCCCCCAGGGGGGAAACTATGGCTACACCTTC. This encodes CASAPQGGNYGYTF.

The chain employs TRBV5-5 and TRBJ1-1, with D possibly matching TRBD1 (5 bases). The CDR3 is made up of 14 amino acids. Germline V gene data show CDR1 as SGHKS and CDR2 as YYEKEE (reference sequence). With 3 bases removed from V and 6 bases from J, the gap between germline ends came to 15 bases. The CDR3 region is CASSSRETFAEAFF. The CDR3 DNA reads TGTGCCAGCAGCTCCAGGGAAACGTTCGCTGAAGCTTTCTTT.

This clonotype turned up a few times. The genes are TRBV11-2 and TRBJ1-1, with a possible D match to TRBD1 (5 bases). The ends were cut back, 4 bases at V and 1 base at J, with 10 bases in the middle. The CDR3 extends over 14 amino acids. Germline V gene data show CDR1 as SGHAT and CDR2 as FQNNGV. The CDR3 reads CASSSPTGNTEAFF. CDR3 nucleotide sequence: TGTGCCAGCAGCTCCCCAACAGGGAACACTGAAGCTTTCTTT.

Ten or more counts support this clonotype. This rearrangement joins TRBV28 to TRBJ2-2, with TRBD1 identical over 7 bases. The J segment lost 5 bases and the V segment lost 5 bases, leaving 8 bases of the junction unmatched. The CDR3 has 15 residues. Germline CDR1 reads MDHEN; CDR2 reads SYDVKM. As DNA, the CDR3 is TGTGCCAGCAGTGTGGGGACAGTCACTACCGGGGAGCTGTTTTTT. Translation: CASSVGTVTTGELFF.

The V gene is TRBV13, the J gene TRBJ1-6; 8 bases match TRBD1. Germline V gene data show CDR1 as PRHDT and CDR2 as FYEKMQ (reference sequence). There are 15 residues in the CDR3. The junction had 7 bases not matched to a gene; V was cut back by 5 bases and J by 7 bases. The CDR3 nucleotides read TGTGCCAGCAGCGGGGGACAGGTACCCAATTCACCCCTCCACTTT. Protein product: CASSGGQVPNSPLHF.

This clonotype came up a few times. The chain has TRBV2 and TRBJ2-7, with 8 nucleotides matching TRBD2. The CDR3 is 17 residues long. With V trimmed by 2 bases and J by 2 bases, 11 bases remained unmatched. CDR1 is SNHLY and CDR2 is FYNNEI in the germline V gene. CDR3 amino acids: CASSESPRLATAYEQYF. The CDR3 DNA reads TGTGCCAGCAGTGAAAGTCCGAGACTAGCGACCGCCTACGAGCAGTACTTC.

V gene TRBV11-3 combines with J gene TRBJ2-7; no reliable D call. Germline V gene lookup returns CDR1 SGHNT and CDR2 YENEEA. This CDR3 has 17 amino acids. V lost 4 bases to trimming and J lost 2 bases, with 21 bases between them. CDR3 region: CASSSPSRQRLPYEQYF. CDR3 bases: TGTGCCAGCAGCTCCCCTTCCCGGCAGCGTCTCCCCTACGAGCAGTACTTC.